This T cell receptor beta chain appears in the sequencing data of a study of T-cell reconstitution after alpha-beta-depleted transplantation in children. Germline V gene lookup returns CDR1 SGHAT and CDR2 FQNNGV. Losses at the gene ends were 1 base for V and 4 bases for J; bases not matched to a gene: 9. The CDR3 sequence is 18 residues long. Only a few counts were recorded for this clonotype. For TCRbeta, the library was prepared with unique molecular identifiers. Each CDR3 protein is one row after TCRdb ran MiXCR on the PCR reads. The data contain about 340,000 distinct CDR3 sequences, about 14% of them seen just once; the ten biggest clones take up around 4.5%.

The sequenced sample was PBMCs, obtained from the stem cell graft. The origin of this receptor is a human donor who donated a stem cell graft to a child with Fanconi anemia. V usage is TRBV11-2 and J usage is TRBJ2-1; 11 nucleotides align to TRBD2. In nucleotides, the CDR3 is TGTGCCAGCAGCTTAGTCTCTAGCGGGGGGTTCCCATACAATGAGCAGTTCTTC. Its translation is CASSLVSSGGFPYNEQFF.